Following are 3 T cell receptor beta chains from one sample sequenced in a study of blood T cell repertoires in COVID-19. The assay was immunoSEQ multiplex PCR, and TCRdb's table has in-frame clones only and misses some. The sample carries roughly 68,000 clones, around 85% recorded once. Sequencing input: peripheral blood. The receptors shown here come from a woman in her forties or fifties with acute or convalescent COVID-19.

The CDR3 DNA follows: TGTGCCAGCAGCGGGGGGGCCGGCGGGTCTGAAGCTTTCTTT. Translated: CASSGGAGGSEAFF. The genes are TRBV27 and TRBJ1-1; TRBD1 might be the D (6 bases). CDR1 MNHEY and CDR2 SMNVEV come from the germline V gene (reference sequence). CDR3 length: 14 amino acids. V shed 6 bases and J shed 6 bases, with 17 bases lying between them.

J is TRBJ2-7 and V is TRBV6-5; D is ambiguous. CDR3 length equals 15 residues. V was trimmed by 0 bases and J by 2 bases, leaving 11 bases between them. Germline CDR1 MNHEY, CDR2 SVGAGI. In DNA, the CDR3 is TGTGCCAGCAGTTACTCGAGCGCTACCACCTACGAGCAGTACTTC. Amino acids: CASSYSSATTYEQYF.

V and J are TRBV29-1 and TRBJ2-1, with 7 bases matching TRBD2. Germline trimming cut 0 bases from V and 8 bases from J; bases unmatched to any gene: 1. CDR3 length: 12 residues. The germline V gene encodes CDR1 SQVTM and CDR2 ANQGSEA. The CDR3 bases are TGCAGCGTTGAAGATCGGGAGGATGAGCAGTTCTTC. This encodes CSVEDREDEQFF.